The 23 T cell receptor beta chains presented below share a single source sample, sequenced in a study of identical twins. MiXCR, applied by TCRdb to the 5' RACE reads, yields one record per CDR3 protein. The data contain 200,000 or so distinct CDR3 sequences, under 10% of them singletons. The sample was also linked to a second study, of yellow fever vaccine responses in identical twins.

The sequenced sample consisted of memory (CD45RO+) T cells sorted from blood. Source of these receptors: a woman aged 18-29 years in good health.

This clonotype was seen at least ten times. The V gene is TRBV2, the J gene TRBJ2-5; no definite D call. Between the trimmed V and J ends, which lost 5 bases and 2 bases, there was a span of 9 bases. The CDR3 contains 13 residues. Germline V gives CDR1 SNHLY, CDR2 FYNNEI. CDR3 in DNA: TGTGCCAGCAGTTGGGGTAGGCAAGAGACCCAGTACTTC. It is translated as CASSWGRQETQYF.

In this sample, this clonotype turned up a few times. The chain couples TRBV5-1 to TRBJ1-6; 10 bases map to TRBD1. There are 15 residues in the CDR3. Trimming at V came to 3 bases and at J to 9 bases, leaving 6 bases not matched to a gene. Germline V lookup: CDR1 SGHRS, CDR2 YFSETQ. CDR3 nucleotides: TGCGCCAGCAGCTGGGACAGGGGCCCTGGTTCACCCCTCCACTTT. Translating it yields CASSWDRGPGSPLHF.

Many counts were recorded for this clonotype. CDR3 in amino acids: CASSRLALTDTQYF. CDR3 nucleotides: TGCGCCAGCAGCCGGCTAGCGCTAACAGATACGCAGTATTTT. The rearrangement links TRBV4-3 to TRBJ2-3; a weak D match, TRBD2 (6 bases). Between the trimmed V and J ends, which lost 4 bases and 3 bases, there was a span of 11 bases. Looked up from germline, CDR1 is LGHNA and CDR2 is YSLEER. This CDR3 region has 14 residues.

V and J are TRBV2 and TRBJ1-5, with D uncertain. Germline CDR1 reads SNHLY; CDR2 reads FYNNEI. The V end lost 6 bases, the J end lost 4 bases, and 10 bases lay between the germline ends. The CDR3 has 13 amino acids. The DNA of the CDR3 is TGTGCCAGCAGGAGGACGGAAAATCAGCCCCAGCATTTT. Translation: CASRRTENQPQHF.

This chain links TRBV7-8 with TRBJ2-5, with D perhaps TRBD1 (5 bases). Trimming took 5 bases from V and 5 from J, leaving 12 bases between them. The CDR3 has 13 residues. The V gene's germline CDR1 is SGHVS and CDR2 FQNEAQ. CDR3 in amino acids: CASSRTRQETQYF. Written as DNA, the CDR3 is TGTGCCAGCAGCCGTACACGACAGGAGACCCAGTACTTC.

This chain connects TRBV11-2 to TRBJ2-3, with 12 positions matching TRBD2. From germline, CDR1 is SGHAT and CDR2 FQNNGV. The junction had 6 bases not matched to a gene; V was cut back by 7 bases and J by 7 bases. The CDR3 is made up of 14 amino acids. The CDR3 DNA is TGTGCCAGCAAACTAGCGGGGGGCACTAATACGCAGTATTTT. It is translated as CASKLAGGTNTQYF. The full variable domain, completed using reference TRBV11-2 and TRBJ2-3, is EAGVAQSPRYKIIEKRQSVAFWCNPISGHATLYWYQQILGQGPKLLIQFQNNGVVDDSQLPKDRFSAERLKGVDSTLKIQPAKLEDSAVYLCASKLAGGTNTQYFGPGTRLTVL.

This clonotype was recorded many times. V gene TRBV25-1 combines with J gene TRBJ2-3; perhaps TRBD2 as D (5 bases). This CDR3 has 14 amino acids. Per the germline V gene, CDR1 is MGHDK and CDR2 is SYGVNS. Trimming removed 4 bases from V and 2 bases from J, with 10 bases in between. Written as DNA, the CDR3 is TGTGCCAGCAGTGGACTATTCTCCACAGATACGCAGTATTTT. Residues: CASSGLFSTDTQYF.

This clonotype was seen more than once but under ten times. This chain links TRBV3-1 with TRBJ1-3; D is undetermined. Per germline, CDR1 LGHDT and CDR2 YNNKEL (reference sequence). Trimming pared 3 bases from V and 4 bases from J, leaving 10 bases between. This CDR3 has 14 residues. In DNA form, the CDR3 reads TGTGCCAGCAGCCATCGTAGGGAAGGAAACACCATATATTTT. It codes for CASSHRREGNTIYF.

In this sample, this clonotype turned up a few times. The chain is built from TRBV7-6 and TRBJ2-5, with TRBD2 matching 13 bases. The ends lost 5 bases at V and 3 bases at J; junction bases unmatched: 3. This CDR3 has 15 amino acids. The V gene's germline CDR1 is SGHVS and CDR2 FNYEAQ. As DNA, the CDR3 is TGTGCCAGCAGCACACTAGCGGGGGGGAAAGAGACCCAGTACTTC. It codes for CASSTLAGGKETQYF.

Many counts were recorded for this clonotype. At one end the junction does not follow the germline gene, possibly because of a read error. DNA for the CDR3: TGTGCCAGCAGTTTGGGCAGACCCTACGATGAGCAGTTCTTC. Encoded protein: CASSLGRPYDEQFF. This chain uses TRBV27 with TRBJ2-1; D call uncertain. This CDR3 is built from 14 residues. Germline values: CDR1 MNHEY, CDR2 SMNVEV (reference sequence).

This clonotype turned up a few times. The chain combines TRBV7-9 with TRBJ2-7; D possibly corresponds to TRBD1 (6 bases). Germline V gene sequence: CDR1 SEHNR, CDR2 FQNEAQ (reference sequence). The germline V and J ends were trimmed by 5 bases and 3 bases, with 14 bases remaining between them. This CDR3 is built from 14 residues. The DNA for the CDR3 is TGTGCCAGCAGCCCTCAGGGGCTCAACTACGAGCAGTACTTC. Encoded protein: CASSPQGLNYEQYF.

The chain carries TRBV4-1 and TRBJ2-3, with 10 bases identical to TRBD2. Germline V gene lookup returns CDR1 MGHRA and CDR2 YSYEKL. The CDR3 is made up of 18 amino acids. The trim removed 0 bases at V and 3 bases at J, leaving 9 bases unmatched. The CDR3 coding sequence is TGCGCCAGCAGCCAAGATCCCCCTAGCGGGAGCTTAACAGATACGCAGTATTTT. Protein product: CASSQDPPSGSLTDTQYF.

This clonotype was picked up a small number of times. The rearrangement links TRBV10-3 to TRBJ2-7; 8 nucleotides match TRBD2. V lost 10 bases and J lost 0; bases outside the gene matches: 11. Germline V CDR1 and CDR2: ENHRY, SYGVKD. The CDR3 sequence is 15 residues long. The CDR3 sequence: CATSLDGGASYEQYF. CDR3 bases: TGTGCCACATCCCTGGACGGGGGGGCCTCCTACGAGCAGTACTTC.

The CDR3 region has the DNA TGTGCCAGCAGCGTAGCTACTAGCGGGAGGCCGACAGATACGCAGTATTTT. The encoded protein is CASSVATSGRPTDTQYF. The chain couples TRBV9 to TRBJ2-3, with 12 bases fitting TRBD2. The CDR3 length is 17 residues. With 0 bases clipped from V and 3 bases from J, the junction kept 5 bases outside the gene matches. Germline V CDR1 and CDR2: SGDLS, YYNGEE.

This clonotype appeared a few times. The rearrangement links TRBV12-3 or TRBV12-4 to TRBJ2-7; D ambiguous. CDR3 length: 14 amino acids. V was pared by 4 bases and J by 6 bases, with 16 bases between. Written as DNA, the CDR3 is TGTGCCAGCAGTTCCGGGCCTCAGTGGGGCGAGCAGTACTTC. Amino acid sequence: CASSSGPQWGEQYF.

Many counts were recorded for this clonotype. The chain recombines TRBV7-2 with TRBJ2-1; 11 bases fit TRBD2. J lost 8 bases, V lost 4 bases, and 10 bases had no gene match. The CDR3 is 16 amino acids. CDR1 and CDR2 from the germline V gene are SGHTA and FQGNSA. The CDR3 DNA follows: TGTGCCAGCAGCTCGGGACTAGCGGTCAGTAAGGATGAGCAGTTCTTC. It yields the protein CASSSGLAVSKDEQFF.

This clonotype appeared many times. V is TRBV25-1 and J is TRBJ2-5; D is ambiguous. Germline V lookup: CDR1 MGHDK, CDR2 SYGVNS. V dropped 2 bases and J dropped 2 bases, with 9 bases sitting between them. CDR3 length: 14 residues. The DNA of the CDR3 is TGTGCCAGCAGTGAAATGACATATCAAGAGACCCAGTACTTC. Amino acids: CASSEMTYQETQYF.

CDR3 sequence: CASSYPITHVESEAFF. The CDR3 DNA is TGTGCCAGCAGCTACCCCATTACACACGTAGAGTCTGAAGCTTTCTTT. This sequence joins TRBV7-2 and TRBJ1-1; D is unclear. V shed 4 bases and J shed 6 bases, with 21 bases lying between them. This CDR3 contains 16 residues. Germline lookup yields CDR1 SGHTA and CDR2 FQGNSA.

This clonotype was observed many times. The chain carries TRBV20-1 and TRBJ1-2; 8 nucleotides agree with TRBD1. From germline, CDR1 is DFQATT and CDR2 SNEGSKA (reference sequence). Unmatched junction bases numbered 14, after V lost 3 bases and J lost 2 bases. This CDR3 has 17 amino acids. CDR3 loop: CSARVTRGLSLNYGYTF. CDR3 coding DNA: TGCAGTGCTAGGGTGACCAGGGGGCTATCGCTCAACTATGGCTACACCTTC.

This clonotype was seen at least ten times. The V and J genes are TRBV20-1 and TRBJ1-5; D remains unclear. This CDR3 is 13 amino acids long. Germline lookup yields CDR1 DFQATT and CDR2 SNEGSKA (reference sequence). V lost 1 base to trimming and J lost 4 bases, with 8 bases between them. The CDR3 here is CSARVGFNQPQHF. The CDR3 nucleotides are TGCAGTGCTAGAGTAGGCTTTAATCAGCCCCAGCATTTT.

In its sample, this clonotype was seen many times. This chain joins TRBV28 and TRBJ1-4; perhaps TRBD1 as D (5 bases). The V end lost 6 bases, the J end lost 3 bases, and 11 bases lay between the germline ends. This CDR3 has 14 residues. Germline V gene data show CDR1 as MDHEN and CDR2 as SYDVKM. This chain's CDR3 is CASSLGGANEKLFF. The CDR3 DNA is TGTGCCAGCAGCCTCGGGGGGGCTAATGAAAAACTGTTTTTT.

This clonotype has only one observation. CDR3 protein: CASMRGVPETQYF. The CDR3, as DNA: TGTGCCAGCATGCGAGGGGTCCCAGAGACCCAGTACTTC. The V call is TRBV2, the J call TRBJ2-5; the D call may be TRBD1 or TRBD2 (5 bases each). The CDR3 length is 13 residues. V lost 7 bases to trimming and J lost 4 bases, with 13 bases between them. Germline V gene sequence: CDR1 SNHLY, CDR2 FYNNEI.

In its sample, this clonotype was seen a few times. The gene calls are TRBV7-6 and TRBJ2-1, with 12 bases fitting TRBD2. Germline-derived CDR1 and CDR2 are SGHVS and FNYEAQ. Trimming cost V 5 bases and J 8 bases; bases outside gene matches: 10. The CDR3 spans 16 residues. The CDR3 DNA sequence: TGTGCCAGCAGCCGGGCTAGCGGGAGGGGGGTGGATGAGCAGTTCTTC. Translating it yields CASSRASGRGVDEQFF.